This entry lists 24 T cell receptor beta chains sequenced from one sample in a study of T-cell reconstitution after alpha-beta-depleted transplantation in children. Using unique molecular identifiers, the investigators prepared the TCRbeta library. TCRdb passed the PCR reads through MiXCR, listing each CDR3 protein once. The sample has hundreds of thousands of distinct CDR3 sequences, 16% seen once. The sequencing used PBMCs from the stem cell graft donor, collected from the stem cell graft. All receptors come from a human donor who donated a stem cell graft to a child with acute myeloid leukemia.

This clonotype was picked up a small number of times. The gene calls are TRBV11-1 and TRBJ2-5; 9 nucleotides agree with TRBD1. The CDR3 has 19 residues. J lost 0 bases, V lost 2 bases, and 13 bases had no gene match. Germline assignment: CDR1 SGHAT and CDR2 FQDESV (reference sequence). Written as DNA, the CDR3 is TGTGCCAGCAGCTTAAAGTTGACTAGGGACAGGGACTACCAAGAGACCCAGTACTTC. It specifies CASSLKLTRDRDYQETQYF.

This clonotype was seen repeatedly, ten times or more. The gene calls are TRBV6-5 and TRBJ2-2; no clear D gene. In germline, CDR1 is MNHEY, CDR2 SVGAGI. The CDR3 runs to 16 residues. Trimming removed 7 bases from V and 3 bases from J, with 18 bases in between. In DNA, the CDR3 is TGTGCCAGCATTTCCCGGGCCCTGCTTCACACCGGGGAGCTGTTTTTT. It specifies CASISRALLHTGELFF.

This clonotype showed up many times. V usage is TRBV5-6 and J usage is TRBJ2-7; 7 nucleotides match TRBD1. In germline, CDR1 is SGHDT, CDR2 YYEEEE. This CDR3 spans 14 amino acids. V dropped 0 bases and J dropped 10; count of bases not matched to a gene: 10. CDR3 sequence reads: CASSLGQGGLEQYV. The CDR3 nucleotides read TGTGCCAGCAGCTTGGGACAGGGTGGCCTTGAACAGTACGTC.

V and J are TRBV5-1 and TRBJ1-2; D perhaps matches TRBD1 (5 bases). Germline CDR1 is SGHRS and CDR2 is YFSETQ. V shed 4 bases and J shed 3 bases, with 16 bases lying between them. The CDR3 extends over 15 amino acids. CDR3 amino acids: CASSTHPDTYYGYTF. DNA for the CDR3: TGCGCCAGCAGCACCCATCCGGACACCTACTATGGCTACACCTTC. Combining the CDR3 with reference TRBV5-1 and TRBJ1-2 gives the whole variable domain KAGVTQTPRYLIKTRGQQVTLSCSPISGHRSVSWYQQTPGQGLQFLFEYFSETQRNKGNFPGRFSGRQFSNSRSEMNVSTLELGDSALYLCASSTHPDTYYGYTFGSGTRLTVV.

This clonotype has at least ten counts. The chain recombines TRBV7-2 with TRBJ2-4; TRBD1 agrees at 7 bases. The CDR3 runs to 15 residues. After removal of 3 bases from V and 4 bases from J, the junction contained 6 bases not matched to a gene. From germline, CDR1 is SGHTA and CDR2 FQGNSA. In DNA, the CDR3 is TGTGCCAGCAGCTTCGCACCGGGACAGAAAAACATTCAGTACTTC. It codes for CASSFAPGQKNIQYF.

This clonotype was seen ten or more times. The rearrangement joins TRBV6-4 to TRBJ2-1; D unresolved. Germline CDR1 MRHNA, CDR2 SNTAGT. The CDR3 runs to 21 residues. V shed 6 bases and J shed 3 bases, with 33 bases lying between them. DNA of the CDR3: TGTGCCAGCAGACCACGCTATTCTCCGTACACGACCCCTACACTCTACAATGAGCAGTTCTTC. It encodes CASRPRYSPYTTPTLYNEQFF.

This clonotype was recorded at least ten times. V is TRBV20-1 and J is TRBJ1-1, with TRBD1 as a possible D gene (5 bases). Trimming removed 2 bases at V and 0 bases at J, with 7 bases between. The CDR3 runs to 13 residues. Germline loops: CDR1 DFQATT, CDR2 SNEGSKA (reference sequence). The CDR3 bases are TGCAGTGCTAGACAGGGCATGAACACTGAAGCTTTCTTT. This translates into CSARQGMNTEAFF.

This clonotype has only a few counts. The chain recombines TRBV11-2 with TRBJ2-5, with D maybe TRBD1 (5 bases). CDR1 is SGHAT and CDR2 is FQNNGV in the germline V gene. The V gene lost 6 bases and the J gene lost 1 base, with 15 bases spanning the gap. This CDR3 comprises 15 residues. CDR3 in amino acids: CASRLAGQGQETQYF. CDR3 sequence (DNA): TGTGCCAGCAGGCTCGCCGGGCAGGGCCAAGAGACCCAGTACTTC.

This clonotype appeared a few times. The rearrangement links TRBV20-1 to TRBJ2-5, with D tentatively TRBD2 (7 bases). V dropped 6 bases and J dropped 5 bases, with 22 bases sitting between them. CDR3 size: 15 residues. Germline CDR1 and CDR2: DFQATT and SNEGSKA (reference sequence). Here the CDR3 reads CSAGGGGLGGETQYF. CDR3 in DNA: TGCAGTGCAGGGGGAGGGGGGCTTGGGGGGGAGACCCAGTACTTC.

CDR3 in DNA: TGCAGTGCCGAAGGGACCTACAATGAGCAGTTCTTC. Amino acids: CSAEGTYNEQFF. The V call is TRBV20-1, the J call TRBJ2-1; no reliable D call. V was shortened by 6 bases and J by 2 bases, with 8 bases between the two germline ends. CDR1 and CDR2 (germline): DFQATT, SNEGSKA (reference sequence). This CDR3 region has 12 residues.

The J gene is TRBJ2-5, the V gene TRBV7-9, with 13 bases matching TRBD2. The CDR3 contains 19 residues. Germline CDR1 and CDR2: SEHNR and FQNEAQ (reference sequence). With V trimmed by 5 bases and J by 0 bases, 12 bases remained unmatched. The CDR3 is CASSRRTSGGSTDQETQYF. The CDR3 DNA is TGTGCCAGCAGCCGAAGGACTAGCGGGGGCTCGACGGACCAAGAGACCCAGTACTTC. Looking up the rest from reference TRBV7-9 and TRBJ2-5 gives the full variable domain: DTGVSQNPRHKITKRGQNVTFRCDPISEHNRLYWYRQTLGQGPEFLTYFQNEAQLEKSRLLSDRFSAERPKGSFSTLEIQRTEQGDSAMYLCASSRRTSGGSTDQETQYFGPGTRLLVL.

This clonotype was detected only a few times. V is TRBV12-3 or TRBV12-4 and J is TRBJ1-4; unclear D gene. CDR3 length: 14 amino acids. V lost 6 bases to trimming and J lost 8 bases, with 16 bases between them. The CDR3 spells CASRETRMGEKLFF. The CDR3 DNA reads as TGTGCCAGCAGAGAGACACGCATGGGAGAAAAACTGTTTTTT.

This clonotype has ten or more counts. The chain's CDR3 is CSARMAEGINGYTF. CDR3 nucleotides: TGCAGTGCTAGGATGGCGGAGGGAATCAATGGCTACACCTTC. The J gene is TRBJ1-2, the V gene TRBV20-1; D is undetermined. The CDR3 loop spans 14 amino acids. V was trimmed by 3 bases and J by 6 bases, leaving 17 bases between them. The germline CDR1 and CDR2 sequences are DFQATT and SNEGSKA (reference sequence).

J is TRBJ2-1 and V is TRBV27, with a weak D call TRBD2 (5 bases). Trimming took off 6 bases at V and 0 bases at J, with 12 bases between the two ends. CDR1 is MNHEY and CDR2 is SMNVEV in the germline V gene (reference sequence). This CDR3 has 15 residues. The CDR3 loop is CASSPELGSYNEQFF. CDR3 nucleotide sequence: TGTGCCAGCAGCCCCGAACTAGGCTCCTACAATGAGCAGTTCTTC.

For this clonotype: A read error may be the cause here, since a much bigger clone is one base away. The CDR3 sequence: CSARLGPPLSSRNTIYF. CDR3 bases: TGCAGTGCTAGGTTGGGACCGCCACTTAGCTCTCGAAACACCATATATTTT. This chain links TRBV20-1 with TRBJ1-3; tentatively, D is TRBD1 (5 bases). The germline CDR1 and CDR2 sequences are DFQATT and SNEGSKA (reference sequence). There are 17 residues in the CDR3.

This clonotype was seen a few times. This CDR3 is CASSFGPASGGADTQYF. For the CDR3, the DNA is TGTGCCAGCAGTTTTGGGCCCGCTAGCGGGGGCGCAGATACGCAGTATTTT. This rearrangement joins TRBV12-3 or TRBV12-4 to TRBJ2-3, with TRBD2 identical over 10 bases. V dropped 3 bases and J dropped 4; count of bases not matched to a gene: 10. The CDR3 has 17 amino acids.

This clonotype was detected only a few times. The chain carries TRBV18 and TRBJ2-1; D may correspond to TRBD1 or TRBD2 (6 bases each). The germline V gene encodes CDR1 KGHSH and CDR2 LQKENI. V shed 3 bases and J shed 8 bases, with 14 bases lying between them. The CDR3 runs to 14 residues. This CDR3 reads CASSPISGDYEQFF. In DNA form, the CDR3 reads TGTGCCAGCTCACCGATCTCAGGGGACTATGAGCAGTTCTTC.

V usage is TRBV4-1 and J usage is TRBJ1-2, with 9 bases aligning to TRBD1. V trimming: 0 bases; J trimming: 8 bases; junction bases outside the gene matches: 10. CDR3 length: 16 amino acids. Germline V CDR1 and CDR2: MGHRA, YSYEKL. CDR3 nucleotides: TGCGCCAGCAGCCAAGAGGAAAGGGGACAGGGTGGCGGCTACACCTTC. Translation gives CASSQEERGQGGGYTF.

This clonotype was picked up a small number of times. The chain uses TRBV20-1 and TRBJ1-1; the D is unclear. Per germline, CDR1 DFQATT and CDR2 SNEGSKA (reference sequence). The V and J ends lost 6 bases and 2 bases respectively, with 10 bases between them. This CDR3 is 12 amino acids long. CDR3 in amino acids: CSARRANTEAFF. The CDR3 bases are TGCAGTGCAAGAAGGGCAAACACTGAAGCTTTCTTT.

V is TRBV7-3 and J is TRBJ2-1; a possible D gene is TRBD2 (7 bases). CDR1 and CDR2 from the germline V gene are SGHTA and FQGTGA. The ends were cut back, 5 bases at V and 3 bases at J, with 14 bases in the middle. CDR3 size: 15 residues. The DNA of the CDR3 is TGTGCCAGCAGCGAAGGGGGGGCCGTCTACAATGAGCAGTTCTTC. It translates to CASSEGGAVYNEQFF.

This clonotype was seen many times. The chain has TRBV20-1 and TRBJ1-6, with 8 nucleotides matching TRBD1. Germline assignment: CDR1 DFQATT and CDR2 SNEGSKA (reference sequence). This CDR3 comprises 13 residues. V trimming: 3 bases; J trimming: 9 bases; junction bases outside the gene matches: 4. CDR3 residues: CSARDRALSPLHF. The CDR3 nucleotides are TGCAGTGCTAGGGACAGGGCTCTTTCACCCCTCCACTTT.

This clonotype has only a few counts. The V gene is TRBV5-8, the J gene TRBJ1-1, with 9 positions matching TRBD1. V was pared by 5 bases and J by 4 bases, with 12 bases of the junction left unmatched. This CDR3 is 16 amino acids long. Germline V CDR1 and CDR2: SGHTS, YDEGEE. CDR3 bases: TGTGCCAGCAGTTCATCCCTAGTGGACAGGGGCACTGAAGCTTTCTTT. It specifies CASSSSLVDRGTEAFF.

The chain combines TRBV4-1 with TRBJ2-3, with 11 positions matching TRBD2. Trimming at V came to 1 base and at J to 5 bases, leaving 8 bases not matched to a gene. Germline lookup yields CDR1 MGHRA and CDR2 YSYEKL. The CDR3 runs to 17 residues. DNA of the CDR3: TGCGCCAGCAGCCAAGGAAAGCTAGCGGGGGGCGGAGATACGCAGTATTTT. It yields the protein CASSQGKLAGGGDTQYF.

This clonotype was seen many times. The chain is built from TRBV10-3 and TRBJ2-2; no reliable D call. The V end lost 7 bases, the J end lost 3 bases, and 18 bases lay between the germline ends. The germline V gene has CDR1 ENHRY and CDR2 SYGVKD. CDR3 length: 16 amino acids. The CDR3 protein is CAIKISGYEDTGELFF. In nucleotides, the CDR3 is TGTGCCATCAAAATCTCCGGGTATGAGGACACCGGGGAGCTGTTTTTT.